The clone carrying this TCR beta chain was detected a few times. These data belong to a study of early stage breast cancer tumors. This table comes from immunoSEQ multiplex PCR, and its TCRdb copy is limited to in-frame clones, with some not included. The sample consists of about 50,000 clones, 70% to 80% of them appearing once. This CDR3 comprises 16 residues. CDR1 MGHRA and CDR2 YSYEKL come from the germline V gene. Trimming removed 7 bases at V and 3 bases at J, with 16 bases between. The rearrangement links TRBV4-1 to TRBJ1-6; maybe TRBD1 (5 bases). This sequence was found in a person younger than 45 with breast cancer. Sequenced input: blood. The CDR3 reads CASTLTGGGYNSPLHF. The CDR3 coding sequence is TGCGCCAGCACCCTTACGGGGGGAGGCTATAATTCACCCCTCCACTTT.